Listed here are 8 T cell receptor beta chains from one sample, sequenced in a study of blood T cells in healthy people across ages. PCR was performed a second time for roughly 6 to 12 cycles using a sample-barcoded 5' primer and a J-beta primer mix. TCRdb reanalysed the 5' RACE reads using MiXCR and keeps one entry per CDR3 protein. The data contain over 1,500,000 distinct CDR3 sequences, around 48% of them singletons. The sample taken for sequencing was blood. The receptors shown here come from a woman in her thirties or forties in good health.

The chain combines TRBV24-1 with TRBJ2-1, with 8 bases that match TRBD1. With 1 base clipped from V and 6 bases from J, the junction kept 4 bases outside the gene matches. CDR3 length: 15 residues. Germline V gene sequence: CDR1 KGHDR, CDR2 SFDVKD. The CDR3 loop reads CATSDFSGGSNEQFF. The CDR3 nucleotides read TGTGCCACCAGTGATTTTTCAGGGGGCAGCAATGAGCAGTTCTTC.

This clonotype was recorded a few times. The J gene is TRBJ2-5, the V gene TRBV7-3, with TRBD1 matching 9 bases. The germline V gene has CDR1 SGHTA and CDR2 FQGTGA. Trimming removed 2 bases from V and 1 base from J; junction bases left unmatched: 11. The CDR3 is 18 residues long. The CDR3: CASSLGQLTGGSQETQYF. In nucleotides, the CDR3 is TGTGCCAGCAGCTTAGGCCAACTGACAGGGGGGAGCCAAGAGACCCAGTACTTC.

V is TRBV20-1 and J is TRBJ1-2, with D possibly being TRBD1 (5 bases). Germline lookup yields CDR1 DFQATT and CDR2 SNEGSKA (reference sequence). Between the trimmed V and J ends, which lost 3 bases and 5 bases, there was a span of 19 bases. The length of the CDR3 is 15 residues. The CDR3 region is CSASTQGRFGYGYTF. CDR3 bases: TGCAGTGCTAGTACCCAGGGAAGATTTGGGTATGGCTACACCTTC.

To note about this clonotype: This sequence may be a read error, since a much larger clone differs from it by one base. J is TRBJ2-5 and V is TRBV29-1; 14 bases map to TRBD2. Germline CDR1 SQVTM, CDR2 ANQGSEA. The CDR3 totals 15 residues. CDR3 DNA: TGCAGCGTTGCGGGGACTAGCGGGGGCCAAGAGGCCCAGTACTTC. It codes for CSVAGTSGGQEAQYF.

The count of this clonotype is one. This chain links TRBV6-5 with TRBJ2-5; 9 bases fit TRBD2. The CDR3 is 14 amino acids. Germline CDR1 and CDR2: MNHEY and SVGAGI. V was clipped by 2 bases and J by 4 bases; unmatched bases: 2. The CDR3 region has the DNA TGTGCCAGCAGTTACGCGGGAGGGAGAGAGACCCAGTACTTC. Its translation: CASSYAGGRETQYF.

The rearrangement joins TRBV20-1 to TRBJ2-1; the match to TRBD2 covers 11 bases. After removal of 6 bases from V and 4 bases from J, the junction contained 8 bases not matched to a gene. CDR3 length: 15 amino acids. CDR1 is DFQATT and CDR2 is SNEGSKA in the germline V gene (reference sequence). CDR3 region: CSADPPSGGYNEQFF. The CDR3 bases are TGCAGTGCGGACCCCCCTAGCGGGGGGTACAATGAGCAGTTCTTC.

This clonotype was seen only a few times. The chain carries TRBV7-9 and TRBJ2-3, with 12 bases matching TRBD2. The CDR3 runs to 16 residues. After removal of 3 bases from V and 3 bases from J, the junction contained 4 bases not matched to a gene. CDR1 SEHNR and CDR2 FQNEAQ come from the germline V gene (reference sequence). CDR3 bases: TGTGCCAGCAGCTTTACCGGACTAGCGGGGACAGATACGCAGTATTTT. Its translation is CASSFTGLAGTDTQYF.

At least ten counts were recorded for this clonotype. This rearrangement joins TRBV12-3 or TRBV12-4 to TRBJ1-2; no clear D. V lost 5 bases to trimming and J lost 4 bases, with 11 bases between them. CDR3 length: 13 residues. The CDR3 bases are TGTGCCAGCAGTCCCGGCGGTTTCTATGGCTACACCTTC. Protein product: CASSPGGFYGYTF.